A selection of T cell receptor beta chains follows, all from one sample in a study of STAT5B mutations in CD4+ large granular lymphocyte leukemia. Sequencing was performed with immunoSEQ multiplex PCR; in TCRdb, only in-frame clones are kept and a portion is missing. Found here are fewer than 5,000 clones, around four fifths of them singletons; the top ten hold under 85%. The specimen was PBMCs. The receptor set was obtained from a man aged 60 to 75 with CD4+ T-cell large granular lymphocyte leukemia. CDR3s include the opening cysteine and the closing phenylalanine or tryptophan. Each record gives: clone size, V gene, J gene, D gene, CDR3 protein, CDR3 DNA. D genes are given only for firm matches. Not every row has a clone size; where given, it reads once, few, many or a size class.

.	TRBV29-1	TRBJ1-1	TRBD1	CSVCSTGGFGTEAFF	TGCAGCGTTTGTTCGACAGGGGGGTTCGGGACTGAAGCTTTCTTT
.	TRBV27	TRBJ1-3	TRBD1	CASSTGVEGNTIYF	TGTGCCAGCAGTACAGGGGTGGAAGGAAACACCATATATTTT
.	TRBV5-1	TRBJ2-2	.	CASSLAGLRGMNTGELFF	TGCGCCAGCAGCTTGGCCGGGTTGAGGGGGATGAACACCGGGGAGCTGTTTTTT
.	TRBV27	TRBJ2-1	.	CASSFFGGSYNEQFF	TGTGCCAGCAGTTTCTTTGGGGGGTCCTACAATGAGCAGTTCTTC
.	TRBV7-9	TRBJ2-5	.	CASSATGETQYF	TGTGCCAGCAGCGCCACAGGGGAGACCCAGTACTTC
.	TRBV25-1	TRBJ2-5	.	CASGQETQYF	TGTGCCAGCGGTCAAGAGACCCAGTACTTC
.	TRBV4-1	TRBJ1-5	.	CASSHSGQSFNQPQHF	TGCGCCAGCAGCCATTCTGGACAGTCCTTCAATCAGCCCCAGCATTTT
.	TRBV4-1	TRBJ1-5	.	CASSQDSGDRQPQHF	TGCGCCAGCAGCCAAGATAGCGGGGATCGACAGCCCCAGCATTTT
.	TRBV30	TRBJ2-7	.	CAWGFGHEQYF	TGTGCCTGGGGCTTTGGGCACGAGCAGTACTTC
.	TRBV2	TRBJ1-1	.	CASSERGDTEAFF	TGTGCCAGCAGTGAACGAGGGGACACTGAAGCTTTCTTT
.	TRBV6-1	TRBJ1-1	.	CASKENTEAFF	TGTGCCAGCAAGGAGAACACTGAAGCTTTCTTT
once	TRBV2	TRBJ2-5	TRBD2	CASSGLAGGLGETQYF	TGTGCCAGCAGTGGGCTAGCGGGGGGCCTTGGGGAGACCCAGTACTTC
few	TRBV19	TRBJ1-1	.	CASSIVEGLNTEAFF	TGTGCCAGTAGTATTGTAGAGGGCCTGAACACTGAAGCTTTCTTT
.	TRBV2	TRBJ1-2	.	CASGKLGGAGLGYTF	TGTGCCAGCGGAAAGCTGGGGGGCGCCGGTCTGGGCTACACCTTC
.	TRBV9	TRBJ1-1	.	CASSSGPQGPEAFF	TGTGCCAGCAGCTCCGGCCCGCAGGGGCCTGAAGCTTTCTTT
.	TRBV27	TRBJ2-7	.	CASSLSAALLYEQYF	TGTGCCAGCAGTTTATCAGCGGCCCTCTTATACGAGCAGTACTTC
.	TRBV4-1	TRBJ2-5	.	CASSQAGRGLQETQYF	TGCGCCAGCAGCCAAGCTGGGCGGGGACTTCAAGAGACCCAGTACTTC
.	TRBV7-8	TRBJ2-3	.	CASSLGARGALSADTQYF	TGTGCCAGCAGCTTAGGGGCTAGGGGGGCTCTGAGCGCAGATACGCAGTATTTT
few	TRBV19	TRBJ1-2	.	CASSTGPGYTF	TGTGCCAGTAGTACAGGCCCCGGCTACACCTTC
few	TRBV7-8	TRBJ1-1	.	CASSFFLGDTEAFF	TGTGCCAGCAGCTTTTTCCTAGGGGACACTGAAGCTTTCTTT
.	TRBV19	TRBJ1-3	.	CASSIQSGNTIYF	TGTGCCAGTAGTATCCAGTCTGGAAACACCATATATTTT
.	TRBV5-6	TRBJ2-7	TRBD1	CASSSGTGAYEQYF	TGTGCCAGCAGCTCCGGGACAGGGGCCTACGAGCAGTACTTC
.	TRBV2	TRBJ1-5	.	CASSGLGDQPQHF	TGTGCCAGCAGTGGGCTCGGGGATCAGCCCCAGCATTTT
.	TRBV6-1	TRBJ2-7	TRBD1	CASTSGGIYEQYF	TGTGCCAGCACCTCAGGGGGTATCTACGAGCAGTACTTC
.	TRBV6-5	TRBJ2-3	TRBD2	CASSYASGKPDTQYF	TGTGCCAGCAGTTACGCTAGCGGGAAGCCAGATACGCAGTATTTT
few	TRBV2	TRBJ1-1	.	CANQGRLEAFF	TGTGCCAACCAGGGGAGGCTTGAAGCTTTCTTT
.	TRBV10-3	TRBJ1-5	.	CAISEEGANNQPQHF	TGTGCCATCAGTGAAGAAGGGGCCAACAATCAGCCCCAGCATTTT
.	TRBV5-4	TRBJ2-7	.	CASSWGRAYEQYF	TGTGCCAGCAGCTGGGGCCGTGCCTACGAGCAGTACTTC
.	TRBV27	TRBJ1-5	.	CASSLYPGNQPQHF	TGTGCCAGCAGTTTATACCCAGGGAATCAGCCCCAGCATTTT
.	TRBV6-5	TRBJ1-2	.	CASSEYRDYGYTF	TGTGCCAGCAGTGAATACAGGGACTATGGCTACACCTTC
.	TRBV4-2	TRBJ2-1	.	CASSQDQGGHRGEQFF	TGTGCCAGCAGCCAAGACCAGGGGGGTCATCGGGGTGAGCAGTTCTTC
.	TRBV9	TRBJ1-1	.	CASSGNSLDTEAFF	TGTGCCAGCAGCGGCAACAGTCTGGACACTGAAGCTTTCTTT
hyperexpanded	TRBV10-3	TRBJ1-2	.	CAISQHHNYGYTF	TGTGCCATCAGCCAACACCATAACTATGGCTACACCTTC
.	TRBV2	TRBJ1-1	.	CASTISGAEAFF	TGTGCCAGCACTATCAGCGGGGCTGAAGCTTTCTTT
once	TRBV28	TRBJ2-6	TRBD1	CASSRDRGTGANVLTF	TGTGCCAGCAGCCGGGACAGGGGGACTGGGGCCAACGTCCTGACTTTC
.	TRBV27	TRBJ2-6	.	CASSFRVPGANVLTF	TGTGCCAGCAGTTTCAGGGTTCCCGGGGCCAACGTCCTGACTTTC
.	TRBV6-5	TRBJ1-2	.	CASSPAGSNYGYTF	TGTGCCAGCAGTCCTGCGGGGAGTAACTATGGCTACACCTTC
.	TRBV9	TRBJ2-7	TRBD1	CASSGTTGNGYEQYF	TGTGCCAGCAGCGGAACGACAGGGAACGGGTACGAGCAGTACTTC
few	TRBV5-6	TRBJ1-4	TRBD1	CASSPRQSRGGEKLFF	TGTGCCAGCAGCCCCCGGCAATCCAGGGGGGGCGAAAAACTGTTTTTT
.	TRBV4-2	TRBJ1-1	TRBD1	CASSSYTGGTEAFF	TGTGCCAGCAGCTCATATACAGGGGGGACTGAAGCTTTCTTT
.	TRBV6-6	TRBJ2-5	.	CASRLGGETQYF	TGTGCCAGCAGATTAGGGGGAGAGACCCAGTACTTC
.	TRBV10-3	TRBJ2-7	.	CAISGQETYEQYF	TGTGCCATCAGTGGACAGGAGACCTACGAGCAGTACTTC
few	TRBV27	TRBJ1-6	.	CASSPDWTSYNSPLHF	TGTGCCAGCAGCCCCGACTGGACCTCCTATAATTCACCCCTCCACTTT
few	TRBV6-5	TRBJ1-5	TRBD1	CASSLGQGHDQPQHF	TGTGCCAGCAGCCTAGGACAGGGTCACGATCAGCCCCAGCATTTT
once	TRBV7-2	TRBJ1-1	.	CASSLLAGAGAEAFF	TGTGCCAGCAGCTTATTGGCAGGGGCGGGCGCTGAAGCTTTCTTT
.	TRBV9	TRBJ2-2	.	CASSAYGGGTNTGELFF	TGTGCCAGCAGCGCCTACGGCGGGGGCACGAACACCGGGGAGCTGTTTTTT
few	TRBV11-2	TRBJ2-1	TRBD2	CASEDHESGAYNEQFF	TGTGCCAGCGAGGACCACGAAAGCGGGGCGTACAATGAGCAGTTCTTC
.	TRBV4-1	TRBJ2-7	.	CASSHPGTYEQYF	TGCGCCAGCAGCCACCCCGGCACCTACGAGCAGTACTTC
.	TRBV30	TRBJ1-2	.	CAWSVAANYGYTF	TGTGCCTGGAGTGTGGCAGCTAACTATGGCTACACCTTC
.	TRBV30	TRBJ1-6	.	CAWSVGDSGPLHF	TGTGCCTGGAGTGTTGGGGATTCGGGGCCCCTCCACTTT